Listed below are T cell receptor beta chains from one sample, sequenced in a study of tumor-infiltrating lymphocytes in primary liver carcinoma. TCRdb reanalysed the multiplex PCR reads using MiXCR and keeps one entry per CDR3 protein. The sample carries about 300,000 distinct CDR3 sequences, 50% to 70% recorded once. The sequencing input was peripheral blood. The receptor source for this set is a man in his forties with primary liver carcinoma and hepatitis B virus infection. CDR3s include the opening cysteine and the closing phenylalanine or tryptophan. Not every row has a clone size; where given, it reads once, few, many or a size class.

j_call clone_size v_call cdr3_aa
TRBJ1-1 few TRBV29-1 CSASRGRMNTEAFF
TRBJ2-6 . TRBV11-1 CASNSGSSGANVLTF
TRBJ2-2 . TRBV2 CASSGTGNTGELFF
TRBJ1-4 . TRBV10-3 CAISDSRANEKLSF
TRBJ2-1 . TRBV20-1 CSARVGGRARGEQFF
TRBJ2-5 . TRBV24-1 CATGMGAQETQYF
TRBJ1-2 . TRBV7-8 CASSLAERKYGYTF
TRBJ2-3 many TRBV7-9 CASTDPGQGVETQYF
TRBJ2-7 once TRBV11-2 CASGLGGRASYEQYF
TRBJ2-1 few TRBV6-6 CASSYSRVEQFF
TRBJ2-2 . TRBV7-8 CASNFSLRGRNTGEPFF
TRBJ2-7 many TRBV11-2 CASSLDWQARIYEQYF
TRBJ2-7 many TRBV4-1 CASSQVGGTGYYEQYF
TRBJ1-1 . TRBV6-1 CASSEASWTNTEAFF
TRBJ1-1 . TRBV12-3/TRBV12-4 CASSPCRISEAFF
TRBJ2-1 . TRBV11-2 CVSSLRSFTYNEQFF
TRBJ2-7 many TRBV29-1 CSVVSPLIGTTYEQYF
TRBJ2-3 . TRBV5-4 CACSPRGGTDTQYF
TRBJ2-1 few TRBV5-1 CASSPTVAGTNNEQFF
TRBJ2-7 . TRBV12-3/TRBV12-4 CASGQGTSSQYF
TRBJ1-2 many TRBV12-3/TRBV12-4 CASSWTEQYGYTF
TRBJ2-3 few TRBV13 CASSSLVGADTQYF
TRBJ2-3 . TRBV5-1 CASSLDGGPDTRYF